The clone carrying this TCR beta chain was seen a few times. Its antigen remains unidentified. The source of the sample is a study of cytomegalovirus exposure and HLA in healthy donors. General study results and limits: Cytomegalovirus status was reportedly diagnosed by the classifier with high sensitivity and specificity. Only CMV serostatus was available as immune exposure information. In an earlier analysis, productive rearrangement rates for most beta V segments clustered near 87% or 30%. Presence/absence analyses took donor sequencing depth as roughly uniform.

Germline CDR1 and CDR2: MNHNY and SVGAGI (reference sequence). The CDR3 is 16 residues long. Trimming shortened V by 6 bases and J by 1 base, and 16 bases separated the two germline ends. Amplification used 60 Vbeta primers and 13 Jbeta primers. Generated by immunoSEQ multiplex PCR, the TCRdb table keeps only in-frame clones and is missing some. The repertoire holds 150,000 to 200,000 clones, with 80% to 90% as singletons. The V gene is TRBV6-6, the J gene TRBJ1-5, with TRBD1 as a possible D gene (5 bases). The source material was PBMCs. This receptor was taken from a man between 18 and 35 years old in good health and CMV-seropositive. DNA for the CDR3: TGTGCCAGCAGCTATGCCCCAGGACAAAGCAATCAGCCCCAGCATTTT. Translation: CASSYAPGQSNQPQHF.